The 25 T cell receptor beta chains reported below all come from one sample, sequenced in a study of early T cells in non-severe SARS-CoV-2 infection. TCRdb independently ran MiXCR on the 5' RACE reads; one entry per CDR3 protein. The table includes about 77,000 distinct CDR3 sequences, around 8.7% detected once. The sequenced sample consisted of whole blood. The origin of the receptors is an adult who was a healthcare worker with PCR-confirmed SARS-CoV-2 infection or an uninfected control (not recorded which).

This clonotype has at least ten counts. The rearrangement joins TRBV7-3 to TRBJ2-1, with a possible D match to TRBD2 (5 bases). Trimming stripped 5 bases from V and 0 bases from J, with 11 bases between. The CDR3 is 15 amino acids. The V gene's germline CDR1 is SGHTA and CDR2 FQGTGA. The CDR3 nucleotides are TGTGCCAGCAGCCCTATAGCGAGCTCCTACAATGAGCAGTTCTTC. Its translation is CASSPIASSYNEQFF.

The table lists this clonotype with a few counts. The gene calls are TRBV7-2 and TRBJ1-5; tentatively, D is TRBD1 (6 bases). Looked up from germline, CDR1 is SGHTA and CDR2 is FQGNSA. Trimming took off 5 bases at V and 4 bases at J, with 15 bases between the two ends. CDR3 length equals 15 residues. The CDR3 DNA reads TGTGCCAGCAGCCCATCGCACAGGGCAAATCAGCCCCAGCATTTT. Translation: CASSPSHRANQPQHF.

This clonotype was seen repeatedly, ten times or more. CDR3 region: CASSLSITGKKLFF. CDR3 nucleotides: TGTGCCAGCAGTTTATCGATAACCGGGAAAAAACTGTTTTTT. The V gene is TRBV27, the J gene TRBJ1-4; no clear D. CDR3 length equals 14 residues. Germline V lookup: CDR1 MNHEY, CDR2 SMNVEV (reference sequence). Trimming cost V 0 bases and J 9 bases, with 11 bases left between them.

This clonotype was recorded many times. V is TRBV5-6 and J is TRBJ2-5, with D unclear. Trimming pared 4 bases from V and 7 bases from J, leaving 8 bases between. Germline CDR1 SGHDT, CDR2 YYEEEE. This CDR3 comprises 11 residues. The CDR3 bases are TGTGCCAGCAGCCGAGAGACGACCCAGTACTTC. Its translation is CASSRETTQYF.

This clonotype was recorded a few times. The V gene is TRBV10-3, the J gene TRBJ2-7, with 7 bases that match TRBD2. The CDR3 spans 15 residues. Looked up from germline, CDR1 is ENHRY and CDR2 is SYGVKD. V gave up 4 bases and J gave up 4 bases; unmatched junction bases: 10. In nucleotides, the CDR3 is TGTGCCATCAGTGGGGGAGGAGAGGGACTATACGAGCAGTACTTC. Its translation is CAISGGGEGLYEQYF.

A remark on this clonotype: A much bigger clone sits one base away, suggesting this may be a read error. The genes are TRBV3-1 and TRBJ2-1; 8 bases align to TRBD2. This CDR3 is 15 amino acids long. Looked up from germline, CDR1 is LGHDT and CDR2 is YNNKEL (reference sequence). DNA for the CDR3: TGTGCCAGCAGCTCCCGAGCGGGAGCCGGAAATGGGCAGTTCTTC. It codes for CASSSRAGAGNGQFF.

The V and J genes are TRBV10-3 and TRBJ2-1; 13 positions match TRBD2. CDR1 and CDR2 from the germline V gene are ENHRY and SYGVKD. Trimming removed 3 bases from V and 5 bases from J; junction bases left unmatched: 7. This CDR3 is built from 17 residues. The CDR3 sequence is CAISEAPLAGGHNEQFF. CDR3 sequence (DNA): TGTGCCATCAGTGAAGCCCCACTAGCGGGAGGGCACAATGAGCAGTTCTTC.

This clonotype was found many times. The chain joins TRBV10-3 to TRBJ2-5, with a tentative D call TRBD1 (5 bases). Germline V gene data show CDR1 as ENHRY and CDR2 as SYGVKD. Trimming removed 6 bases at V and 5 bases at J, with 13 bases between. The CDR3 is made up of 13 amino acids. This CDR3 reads CAIRQMQGETQYF. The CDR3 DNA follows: TGTGCCATCAGACAGATGCAGGGTGAGACCCAGTACTTC.

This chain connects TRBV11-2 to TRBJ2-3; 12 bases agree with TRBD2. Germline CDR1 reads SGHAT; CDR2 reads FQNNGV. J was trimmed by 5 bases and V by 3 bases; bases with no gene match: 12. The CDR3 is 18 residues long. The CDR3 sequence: CASSLRLAGVEVGDTQYF. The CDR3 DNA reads TGTGCCAGCAGCTTGAGACTAGCGGGAGTAGAAGTTGGAGATACGCAGTATTTT.

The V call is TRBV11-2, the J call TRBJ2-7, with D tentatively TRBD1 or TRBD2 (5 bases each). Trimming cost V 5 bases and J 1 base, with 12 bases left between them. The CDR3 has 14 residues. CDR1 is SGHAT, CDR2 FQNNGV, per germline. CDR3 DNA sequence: TGTGCCAGCAGCCGAGGGACGGATTCCTACGAGCAGTACTTC. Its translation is CASSRGTDSYEQYF.

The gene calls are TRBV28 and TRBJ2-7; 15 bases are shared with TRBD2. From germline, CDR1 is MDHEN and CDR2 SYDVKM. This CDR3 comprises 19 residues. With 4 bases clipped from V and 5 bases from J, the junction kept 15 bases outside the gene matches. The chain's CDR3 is CASSYMTGLAGGGANEQYF. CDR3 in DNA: TGTGCCAGCAGTTACATGACGGGACTAGCGGGAGGAGGAGCTAACGAGCAGTACTTC.

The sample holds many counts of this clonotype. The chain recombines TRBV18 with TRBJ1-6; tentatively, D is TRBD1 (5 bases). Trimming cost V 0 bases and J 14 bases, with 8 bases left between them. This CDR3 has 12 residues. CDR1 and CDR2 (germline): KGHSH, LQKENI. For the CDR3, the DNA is TGTGCCAGCTCACCACCTGGGGGGACCCTCCACTTT. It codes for CASSPPGGTLHF.

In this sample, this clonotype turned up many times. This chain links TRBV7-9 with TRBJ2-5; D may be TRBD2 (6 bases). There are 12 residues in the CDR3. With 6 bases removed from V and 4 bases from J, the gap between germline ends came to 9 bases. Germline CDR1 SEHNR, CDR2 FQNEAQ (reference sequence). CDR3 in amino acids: CASSSEGETQYF. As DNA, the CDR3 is TGTGCCAGCAGTTCGGAGGGAGAGACCCAGTACTTC.

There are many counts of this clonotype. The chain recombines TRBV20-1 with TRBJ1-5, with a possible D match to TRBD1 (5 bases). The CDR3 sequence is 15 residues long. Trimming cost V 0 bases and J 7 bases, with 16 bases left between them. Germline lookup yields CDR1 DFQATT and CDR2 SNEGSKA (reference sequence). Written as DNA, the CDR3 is TGCAGTGCTAGAGATCGCAGGGTCTTAGGACAGCCCCAGCATTTT. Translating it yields CSARDRRVLGQPQHF.

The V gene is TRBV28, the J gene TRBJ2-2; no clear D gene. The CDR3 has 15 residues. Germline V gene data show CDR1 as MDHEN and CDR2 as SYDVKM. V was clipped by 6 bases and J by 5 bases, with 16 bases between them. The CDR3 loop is CASSAGSFGTGELFF. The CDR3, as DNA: TGTGCCAGCAGCGCCGGCTCGTTTGGGACCGGGGAGCTGTTTTTT.

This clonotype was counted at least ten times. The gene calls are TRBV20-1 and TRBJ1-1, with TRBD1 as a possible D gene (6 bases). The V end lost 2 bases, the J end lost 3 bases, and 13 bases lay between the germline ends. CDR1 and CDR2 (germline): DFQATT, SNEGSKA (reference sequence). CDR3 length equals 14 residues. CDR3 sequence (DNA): TGCAGTGCTAGAAGGGACAAAGGTCACACTGAAGCTTTCTTT. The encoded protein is CSARRDKGHTEAFF.

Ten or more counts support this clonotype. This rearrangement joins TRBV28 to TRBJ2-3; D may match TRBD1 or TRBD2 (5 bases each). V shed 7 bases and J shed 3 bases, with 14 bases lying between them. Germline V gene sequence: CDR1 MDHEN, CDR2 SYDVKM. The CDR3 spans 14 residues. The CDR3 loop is CASTSGRETDTQYF. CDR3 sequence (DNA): TGTGCCAGCACCTCAGGCAGGGAGACAGATACGCAGTATTTT.

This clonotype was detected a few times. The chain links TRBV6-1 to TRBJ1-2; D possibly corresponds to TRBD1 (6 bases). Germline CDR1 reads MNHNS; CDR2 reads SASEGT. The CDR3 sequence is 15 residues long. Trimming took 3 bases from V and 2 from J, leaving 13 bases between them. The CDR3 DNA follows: TGTGCCAGCAGTGATGAGACAGGCCCAAACTATGGCTACACCTTC. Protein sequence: CASSDETGPNYGYTF.

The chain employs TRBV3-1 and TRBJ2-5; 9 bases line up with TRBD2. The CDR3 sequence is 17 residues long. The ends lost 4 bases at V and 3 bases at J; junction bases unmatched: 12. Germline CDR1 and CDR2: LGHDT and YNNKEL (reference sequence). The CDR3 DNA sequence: TGTGCCAGCAGCCTTGGGGAACGGCCTAGCGGGGAAGAGACCCAGTACTTC. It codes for CASSLGERPSGEETQYF.

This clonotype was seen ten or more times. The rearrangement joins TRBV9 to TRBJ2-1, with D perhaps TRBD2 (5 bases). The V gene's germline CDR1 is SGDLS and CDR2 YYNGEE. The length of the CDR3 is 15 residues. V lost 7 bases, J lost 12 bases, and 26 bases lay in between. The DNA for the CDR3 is TGTGCCAGCGAACCTATAGGGATAGGGAGAAGTGGGCAGTTCTTC. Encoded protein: CASEPIGIGRSGQFF.

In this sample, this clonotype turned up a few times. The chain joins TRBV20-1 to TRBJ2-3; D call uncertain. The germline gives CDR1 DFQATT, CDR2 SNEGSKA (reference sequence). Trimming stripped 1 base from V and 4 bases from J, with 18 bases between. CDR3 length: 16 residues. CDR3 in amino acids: CSARGLRTWTSDTQYF. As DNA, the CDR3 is TGCAGTGCTAGAGGATTGCGCACCTGGACGTCAGATACGCAGTATTTT.

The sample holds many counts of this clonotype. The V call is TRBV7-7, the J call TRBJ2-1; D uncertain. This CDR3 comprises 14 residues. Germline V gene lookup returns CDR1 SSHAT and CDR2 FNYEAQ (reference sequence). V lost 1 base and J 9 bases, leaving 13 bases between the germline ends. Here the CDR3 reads CASSLVGQFGEQFF. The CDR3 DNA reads TGTGCCAGCAGCTTAGTCGGCCAGTTCGGTGAGCAGTTCTTC.

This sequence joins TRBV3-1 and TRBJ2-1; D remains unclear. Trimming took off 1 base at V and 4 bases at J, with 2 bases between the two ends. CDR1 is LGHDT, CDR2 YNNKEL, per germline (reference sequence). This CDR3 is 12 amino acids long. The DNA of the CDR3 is TGTGCCAGCAGCCAAGCTTACAATGAGCAGTTCTTC. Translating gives CASSQAYNEQFF.

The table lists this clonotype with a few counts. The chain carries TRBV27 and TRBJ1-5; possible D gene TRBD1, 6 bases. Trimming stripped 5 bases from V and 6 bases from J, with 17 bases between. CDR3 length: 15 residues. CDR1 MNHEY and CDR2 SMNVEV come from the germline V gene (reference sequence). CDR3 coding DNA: TGTGCCAGCAGTATACGGACAGTTGTGGGTCAGCCCCAGCATTTT. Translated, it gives CASSIRTVVGQPQHF.

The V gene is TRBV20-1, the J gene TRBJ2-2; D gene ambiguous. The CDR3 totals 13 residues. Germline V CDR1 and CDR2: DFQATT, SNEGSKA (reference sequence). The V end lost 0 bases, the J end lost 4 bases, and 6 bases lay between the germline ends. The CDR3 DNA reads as TGCAGTGCTAGAGATTTCCCCACCGGGGAGCTGTTTTTT. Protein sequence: CSARDFPTGELFF.